Below are 5 T cell receptor beta chains sequenced from a single sample in a study of T cell repertoires in cytomegalovirus infection. TCRdb independently ran MiXCR on the reads; one entry per CDR3 protein. The sample includes around 170,000 distinct CDR3 sequences, 17% of them seen just once. The sequencing input was CD8+ T cells from PBMCs. Every receptor here comes from a human donor in good health (CMV status not recorded). Some clones in this sample may be carry-over from other donors' samples.

The chain combines TRBV7-2 with TRBJ1-1; D unresolved. Deletions cut 0 bases from V and 4 bases from J, with 9 bases between. This CDR3 region has 14 residues. Germline-derived CDR1 and CDR2 are SGHTA and FQGNSA. CDR3 nucleotide sequence: TGTGCCAGCAGCTTAGCGGTAGGCGGCACTGAAGCTTTCTTT. Amino acids: CASSLAVGGTEAFF.

This clonotype has a handful of counts. The chain is built from TRBV7-2 and TRBJ2-1; TRBD2 matches 7 bases. This CDR3 has 13 amino acids. Looked up from germline, CDR1 is SGHTA and CDR2 is FQGNSA. With V trimmed by 1 base and J by 15 bases, 9 bases remained unmatched. The CDR3: CASSLEATSALFF. The CDR3 coding sequence is TGTGCCAGCAGCTTAGAGGCCACTAGCGCTCTGTTCTTC.

J is TRBJ2-7 and V is TRBV14; TRBD2 matches 7 bases. Germline V gives CDR1 SGHDN, CDR2 FVKESK. V shed 1 base, J shed 1 base, and the junction held 7 bases outside the gene matches. The CDR3 covers 16 residues. The CDR3 nucleotides read TGTGCCAGCAGCCAAGGAAGGTCTAGCGGTTCCTACGAGCAGTACTTC. The encoded protein is CASSQGRSSGSYEQYF.

Here the CDR3 reads CASSQFGGATGELFF. The CDR3 nucleotides read TGCGCCAGCAGCCAATTCGGGGGAGCTACCGGGGAGCTGTTTTTT. The chain joins TRBV4-3 to TRBJ2-2; possible D gene TRBD2, 6 bases. V lost 2 bases and J 5 bases, leaving 12 bases between the germline ends. The CDR3 totals 15 residues. Germline V gene lookup returns CDR1 LGHNA and CDR2 YSLEER.

The sample holds a few counts of this clonotype. The rearrangement uses TRBV5-1 and TRBJ2-1; weak D call: TRBD1 (5 bases). The CDR3 sequence is 14 residues long. V gave up 0 bases and J gave up 6 bases, with 10 bases separating them. Germline V gene data show CDR1 as SGHRS and CDR2 as YFSETQ. CDR3 nucleotides: TGCGCCAGCAGCTTGGCCACAGGTGTCAATGAGCAGTTCTTC. It is translated as CASSLATGVNEQFF.